The entry below gives a single TCR beta chain sequence along with its context. Its specificity is unknown. Using immunoSEQ multiplex PCR, the repertoire was profiled, and TCRdb retains in-frame clones only, with some absent. The profile shows 78,000 or so clones, about 89% of them singletons. This specimen comes from a study of OX40 agonist ivuxolimab in advanced cancers. Overall study results and limits: Normalized T-cell clonal expansion was also low in a subset of nonresponders.

Losses at the gene ends were 5 bases for V and 8 bases for J; bases not matched to a gene: 12. The CDR3 is 16 residues long. Germline V gene sequence: CDR1 SGHTA, CDR2 FQGNSA. This chain uses TRBV7-2 with TRBJ2-1, with 10 bases identical to TRBD2. The source of this sequence is an adult with an advanced solid tumor such as melanoma, head and neck, liver or kidney cancer. The specimen comprised CD4+ or CD8+ T cells sorted from blood, sampled in a trial of the OX40 agonist ivuxolimab. In DNA form, the CDR3 reads TGTGCCAGCAGCCCCCAGAGCGGGGGGGCTCCTCATGAGCAGTTCTTC. Translated, it gives CASSPQSGGAPHEQFF.